This is a list of T cell receptor beta chains from one sample in a study of vaccination effects on CD4 cells after COVID-19. These receptors have no known antigen. Measured with immunoSEQ multiplex PCR; TCRdb has only the in-frame clones, and not every one. The data show tens of thousands of clones, roughly 74% seen once. Sequences were derived from CD4+ T cells from PBMCs cultured with HCoV-229E spike peptides, sampled after COVID-19 vaccination. The receptors here all came from a human donor who received a COVID-19 vaccine. CDR3s include the opening cysteine and the closing phenylalanine or tryptophan. Each record gives: D gene, V gene, J gene, clone size, CDR3 DNA, CDR3 protein. The D gene is left open where the match is weak. Clone size is given for some rows only: seen once, a few or many times, or a class if the clone is expanded.

D gene: NA; V gene: TRBV18; J gene: TRBJ2-2; clone size: NA; CDR3 DNA: TGTGCCAGCTCACCGACGGTATATACAGGGACCGGGGAGCTGTTTTTT; CDR3 protein: CASSPTVYTGTGELFF
D gene: TRBD2; V gene: TRBV9; J gene: TRBJ2-1; clone size: once; CDR3 DNA: TGTGCCAGCAGCCTGGGACTAGTTATTAACAATGAGCAGTTCTTC; CDR3 protein: CASSLGLVINNEQFF
D gene: NA; V gene: TRBV24-1; J gene: TRBJ2-6; clone size: NA; CDR3 DNA: TGTGCCACCAGTCCCAGGGGCCTATACTCTGGGGCCAACGTCCTGACTTTC; CDR3 protein: CATSPRGLYSGANVLTF
D gene: NA; V gene: TRBV13; J gene: TRBJ2-2; clone size: NA; CDR3 DNA: TGTGCCAGCAGCTTTCTCAGGGCCCGGGAGCTGTTTTTT; CDR3 protein: CASSFLRARELFF
D gene: TRBD2; V gene: TRBV3-1/TRBV3-2; J gene: TRBJ2-2; clone size: few; CDR3 DNA: TGTGCCAGCAGCTTAGACGCGCTAGCGGGGAGGGAGCTGTTTTTT; CDR3 protein: CASSLDALAGRELFF
D gene: NA; V gene: TRBV10-3; J gene: TRBJ1-1; clone size: few; CDR3 DNA: TGTGCCATCAGTGATTTGTCGGGAGGGAGGACTGAAGCTTTCTTT; CDR3 protein: CAISDLSGGRTEAFF
D gene: NA; V gene: TRBV7-2; J gene: TRBJ1-2; clone size: NA; CDR3 DNA: TGTGCCAGCAGCTTAGGGGGAGGGGTCGGTATCATCGGTGGCTACACCTTC; CDR3 protein: CASSLGGGVGIIGGYTF
D gene: NA; V gene: TRBV6-5; J gene: TRBJ1-2; clone size: NA; CDR3 DNA: TGTGCCAGCAGCCGGGGGGGGTTAGCTAACTATGGCTACACCTTC; CDR3 protein: CASSRGGLANYGYTF
D gene: NA; V gene: TRBV7-2; J gene: TRBJ2-5; clone size: NA; CDR3 DNA: TGTGCCAGCAGCTTCTCCCCAGGACCGTCATGGCAGACCCAGTACTTC; CDR3 protein: CASSFSPGPSWQTQYF
D gene: NA; V gene: TRBV7-2; J gene: TRBJ2-2; clone size: NA; CDR3 DNA: TGTGCCAGCAGCTTATCCAGGGGGGGCACCGGGGAGCTGTTTTTT; CDR3 protein: CASSLSRGGTGELFF
D gene: NA; V gene: TRBV7-6; J gene: TRBJ1-1; clone size: NA; CDR3 DNA: TGTGCCAGCAGCTTAGTTACGGGGGGAAGGGGTATAAGAACTGAAGCTTTCTTT; CDR3 protein: CASSLVTGGRGIRTEAFF
D gene: TRBD1; V gene: TRBV5-1; J gene: TRBJ1-4; clone size: NA; CDR3 DNA: TGCGCCAGCAGCGATGGACAGGTTGGAGAAAAACTGTTTTTT; CDR3 protein: CASSDGQVGEKLFF
D gene: NA; V gene: TRBV5-8; J gene: TRBJ1-5; clone size: NA; CDR3 DNA: TGTGCCAGCAGCCTGTCCGGAGGGCCCCAGCATTTT; CDR3 protein: CASSLSGGPQHF
D gene: TRBD2; V gene: TRBV7-2; J gene: TRBJ2-5; clone size: NA; CDR3 DNA: TGTGCCAGCAGCTCGAGGATAGCGGGGCAAGAGACCCAGTACTTC; CDR3 protein: CASSSRIAGQETQYF
D gene: NA; V gene: TRBV7-2; J gene: TRBJ1-6; clone size: NA; CDR3 DNA: TGTGCCAGCAGCTTAAGGAGGTTGTTGAATGCGGGATTACCCCTCCACTTT; CDR3 protein: CASSLRRLLNAGLPLHF
D gene: NA; V gene: TRBV4-1; J gene: TRBJ2-5; clone size: NA; CDR3 DNA: TGCGCCAGCAGCCAGGGATGGGGGCTGATCCAAGAGACCCAGTACTTC; CDR3 protein: CASSQGWGLIQETQYF
D gene: NA; V gene: TRBV24-1; J gene: TRBJ2-3; clone size: NA; CDR3 DNA: TGTGCCACCAGTGATACCTCCGGGACCACAGATACGCAGTATTTT; CDR3 protein: CATSDTSGTTDTQYF
D gene: NA; V gene: TRBV18; J gene: TRBJ2-5; clone size: NA; CDR3 DNA: TGTGCCAGCTCACCAGGAACAGGGCTGTTGGCCCAGTACTTC; CDR3 protein: CASSPGTGLLAQYF
D gene: NA; V gene: TRBV19; J gene: TRBJ2-5; clone size: NA; CDR3 DNA: TGTGCCAGTAGTAGAGGGAGCGTAGGGGGGGAGACCCAGTACTTC; CDR3 protein: CASSRGSVGGETQYF
D gene: NA; V gene: TRBV5-1; J gene: TRBJ2-2; clone size: NA; CDR3 DNA: TGCGCCAGCAGCTTGCAGGGGACCTGGGTCAACACCGGGGAGCTGTTTTTT; CDR3 protein: CASSLQGTWVNTGELFF
D gene: NA; V gene: TRBV18; J gene: TRBJ2-5; clone size: NA; CDR3 DNA: TGTGCCAGCTCACCACCGACCCCCGGGTCGGCCCAGTACTTC; CDR3 protein: CASSPPTPGSAQYF
D gene: NA; V gene: TRBV5-1; J gene: TRBJ1-1; clone size: few; CDR3 DNA: TGCGCCAGCAGCTTGACCGGGAACACTGAAGCTTTCTTT; CDR3 protein: CASSLTGNTEAFF
D gene: NA; V gene: TRBV3-1/TRBV3-2; J gene: TRBJ1-2; clone size: few; CDR3 DNA: TGTGCCAGCAGCCCGGGCGGACGGCCCCTCTATGGCTACACCTTC; CDR3 protein: CASSPGGRPLYGYTF
D gene: NA; V gene: TRBV2; J gene: TRBJ2-5; clone size: few; CDR3 DNA: TGTGCCAGCAGTGAAGGGGGGGAGGTGACCCAGTACTTC; CDR3 protein: CASSEGGEVTQYF
D gene: NA; V gene: TRBV19; J gene: TRBJ1-2; clone size: NA; CDR3 DNA: TGTGCCAGTAGTATAGGACAGCCTCGGGGCTACACCTTC; CDR3 protein: CASSIGQPRGYTF
D gene: NA; V gene: TRBV10-2; J gene: TRBJ2-2; clone size: NA; CDR3 DNA: TGCGCCAGCAGCCGGTTAGCTGGGCAGAACACCGGGGAGCTGTTTTTT; CDR3 protein: CASSRLAGQNTGELFF
D gene: NA; V gene: TRBV11-1; J gene: TRBJ2-5; clone size: NA; CDR3 DNA: TGTGCCAGCAGCCCAGACCAGGGTAGAATAGAGACCCAGTACTTC; CDR3 protein: CASSPDQGRIETQYF
D gene: NA; V gene: TRBV18; J gene: TRBJ2-3; clone size: once; CDR3 DNA: TGTGCCAGCTCACCAACTGGGCGCGCTTCAGCTAGCACAGATACGCAGTATTTT; CDR3 protein: CASSPTGRASASTDTQYF
D gene: NA; V gene: TRBV3-1/TRBV3-2; J gene: TRBJ1-3; clone size: NA; CDR3 DNA: TGTGCCAGCAGCCAAACTGGGTCTGGAAACACCATATATTTT; CDR3 protein: CASSQTGSGNTIYF
D gene: TRBD2; V gene: TRBV7-8; J gene: TRBJ2-3; clone size: NA; CDR3 DNA: TGTGCCAGCAGCTCACTCCCTAGCGGGGGTCGCACAGATACGCAGTATTTT; CDR3 protein: CASSSLPSGGRTDTQYF
D gene: NA; V gene: TRBV7-9; J gene: TRBJ2-4; clone size: few; CDR3 DNA: TGTGCCAGCAGCTTAGATCGGGGAGCCAAAAACATTCAGTACTTC; CDR3 protein: CASSLDRGAKNIQYF
D gene: NA; V gene: TRBV4-1; J gene: TRBJ1-1; clone size: NA; CDR3 DNA: TGCGCCAGCAGCCAAGATCTGGGCAGGGGGAACACTGAAGCTTTCTTT; CDR3 protein: CASSQDLGRGNTEAFF
D gene: NA; V gene: TRBV5-1; J gene: TRBJ2-5; clone size: NA; CDR3 DNA: TGCGCCAGCAGCATCGGGGGACCCCAAGAGACCCAGTACTTC; CDR3 protein: CASSIGGPQETQYF
D gene: NA; V gene: TRBV6-5; J gene: TRBJ1-2; clone size: NA; CDR3 DNA: TGTGCCAGCAGTTACCTGGGGTATGGAGGCTACACCTTC; CDR3 protein: CASSYLGYGGYTF
D gene: TRBD1; V gene: TRBV4-1; J gene: TRBJ2-1; clone size: NA; CDR3 DNA: TGCGCCAGCAGCCAAAGCAGTGGACAGGGGAATGAGCAGTTCTTC; CDR3 protein: CASSQSSGQGNEQFF
D gene: NA; V gene: TRBV4-3; J gene: TRBJ2-5; clone size: NA; CDR3 DNA: TGCGCCAGCAGCCAAGATTATTCCGGTGGTTCGGAGACCCAGTACTTC; CDR3 protein: CASSQDYSGGSETQYF
D gene: NA; V gene: TRBV6-4; J gene: TRBJ1-6; clone size: NA; CDR3 DNA: TGTGCCAGCGCCCCCCGGGACGGAGATAATTCACCCCTCCACTTT; CDR3 protein: CASAPRDGDNSPLHF
D gene: NA; V gene: TRBV5-5; J gene: TRBJ1-1; clone size: NA; CDR3 DNA: TGTGCCAGCAGCTTGCAAAGGTTGAACACTGAAGCTTTCTTT; CDR3 protein: CASSLQRLNTEAFF
D gene: NA; V gene: TRBV7-3; J gene: TRBJ1-1; clone size: NA; CDR3 DNA: TGTGCCAGCAGCTTAACGTCCCAGGGACGGGTCACTGAAGCTTTCTTT; CDR3 protein: CASSLTSQGRVTEAFF
D gene: TRBD2; V gene: TRBV4-1; J gene: TRBJ2-1; clone size: NA; CDR3 DNA: TGCGCCAGCAGCCACCCGGGACTAGGGACTCACAATGAGCAGTTCTTC; CDR3 protein: CASSHPGLGTHNEQFF
D gene: NA; V gene: TRBV2; J gene: TRBJ1-2; clone size: few; CDR3 DNA: TGTGCCAGCAAGCCAGGAGGTGACGGCTACACCTTC; CDR3 protein: CASKPGGDGYTF
D gene: NA; V gene: TRBV3-1/TRBV3-2; J gene: TRBJ1-2; clone size: NA; CDR3 DNA: TGTGCCAGCAGCCAACGTGGATTCGGCTACACCTTC; CDR3 protein: CASSQRGFGYTF
D gene: TRBD1; V gene: TRBV3-1/TRBV3-2; J gene: TRBJ2-5; clone size: NA; CDR3 DNA: TGTGCCAGCAGCCGGAAGACAGGGCGCGGGGAGACCCAGTACTTC; CDR3 protein: CASSRKTGRGETQYF
D gene: NA; V gene: TRBV7-8; J gene: TRBJ1-5; clone size: NA; CDR3 DNA: TGTGCCAGCAGCTTAGCCAGGCGTCAGCCCCAGCATTTT; CDR3 protein: CASSLARRQPQHF
D gene: TRBD1; V gene: TRBV7-2; J gene: TRBJ1-2; clone size: medium-sized; CDR3 DNA: TGTGCCAGCAGCGGAGGGACAGGGGTACACTATGGCTACACCTTC; CDR3 protein: CASSGGTGVHYGYTF
D gene: NA; V gene: TRBV7-3; J gene: TRBJ2-3; clone size: NA; CDR3 DNA: TGTGCCAGCAGCTTAAGTCTGGGAGATACGCAGTATTTT; CDR3 protein: CASSLSLGDTQYF
D gene: TRBD1; V gene: TRBV6-2/TRBV6-3; J gene: TRBJ2-1; clone size: few; CDR3 DNA: TGTGCCAGCAGCCTAGGGGACAGGACCATCTACAATGAGCAGTTCTTC; CDR3 protein: CASSLGDRTIYNEQFF
D gene: NA; V gene: TRBV4-1; J gene: TRBJ1-1; clone size: NA; CDR3 DNA: TGCGCCAGCAGCCTGAACCTGGGGACGGAGAACACTGAAGCTTTCTTT; CDR3 protein: CASSLNLGTENTEAFF
D gene: NA; V gene: TRBV11-1; J gene: TRBJ1-6; clone size: few; CDR3 DNA: TGTGCCAGCAGCTTAGTAGGTAATTCACCCCTCCACTTT; CDR3 protein: CASSLVGNSPLHF
D gene: NA; V gene: TRBV4-3; J gene: TRBJ1-2; clone size: NA; CDR3 DNA: TGCGCCAGCAGCCGACGCTCCGGGGATTCGTATTATGGCTACACCTTC; CDR3 protein: CASSRRSGDSYYGYTF
D gene: TRBD1; V gene: TRBV18; J gene: TRBJ1-5; clone size: few; CDR3 DNA: TGTGCCAGCTCACCTGGGGACAGGGGCGATACTCAGCCCCAGCATTTT; CDR3 protein: CASSPGDRGDTQPQHF
D gene: NA; V gene: TRBV30; J gene: TRBJ1-5; clone size: NA; CDR3 DNA: TGTGCCTGGAGTGTAGGGTTCGATCAGCCCCAGCATTTT; CDR3 protein: CAWSVGFDQPQHF
D gene: NA; V gene: TRBV24-1; J gene: TRBJ2-3; clone size: NA; CDR3 DNA: TGTGCCACCAGTGATTTGGGGAGGGATACGCAGTATTTT; CDR3 protein: CATSDLGRDTQYF
D gene: NA; V gene: TRBV28; J gene: TRBJ1-4; clone size: NA; CDR3 DNA: TGTGCCAGCAGTTTAGCGGGGGGCCGTAATGAAAAACTGTTTTTT; CDR3 protein: CASSLAGGRNEKLFF
D gene: TRBD1; V gene: TRBV19; J gene: TRBJ1-5; clone size: NA; CDR3 DNA: TGTGCCAGTAGTATCACAGGGGGTAATCAGCCCCAGCATTTT; CDR3 protein: CASSITGGNQPQHF
D gene: NA; V gene: TRBV5-1; J gene: TRBJ2-3; clone size: NA; CDR3 DNA: TGCGCCAGCAGCCTACAGGACTCGCGCACAGATACGCAGTATTTT; CDR3 protein: CASSLQDSRTDTQYF
D gene: TRBD2; V gene: TRBV29-1; J gene: TRBJ2-3; clone size: NA; CDR3 DNA: TGCAGCGTTGACTCCGGGACTAGATGGAGCACAGATACGCAGTATTTT; CDR3 protein: CSVDSGTRWSTDTQYF
D gene: NA; V gene: TRBV30; J gene: TRBJ1-4; clone size: NA; CDR3 DNA: TGTGCCTGGAGTGTACCATTTCTCAGAGGTGAAAAACTGTTTTTT; CDR3 protein: CAWSVPFLRGEKLFF
D gene: NA; V gene: TRBV4-1; J gene: TRBJ1-3; clone size: NA; CDR3 DNA: TGCGCCAGCAGCCGAGTACAGGTCTCTGGAAACACCATATATTTT; CDR3 protein: CASSRVQVSGNTIYF